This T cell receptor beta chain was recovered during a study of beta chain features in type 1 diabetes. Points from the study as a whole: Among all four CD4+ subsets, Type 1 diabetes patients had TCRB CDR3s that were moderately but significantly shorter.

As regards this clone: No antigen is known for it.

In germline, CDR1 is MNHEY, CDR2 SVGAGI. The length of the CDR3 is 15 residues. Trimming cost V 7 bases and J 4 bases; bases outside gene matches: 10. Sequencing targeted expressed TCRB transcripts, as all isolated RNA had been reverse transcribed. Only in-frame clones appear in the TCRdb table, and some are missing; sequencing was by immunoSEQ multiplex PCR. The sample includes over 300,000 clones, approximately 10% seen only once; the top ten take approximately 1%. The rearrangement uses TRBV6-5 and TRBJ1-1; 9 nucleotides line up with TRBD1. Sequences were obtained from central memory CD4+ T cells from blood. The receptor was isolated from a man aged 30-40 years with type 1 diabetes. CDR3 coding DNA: TGTGCCAGCACTCCGGCCGGGACAGGGACCACTGAAGCTTTCTTT. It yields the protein CASTPAGTGTTEAFF.